This T cell receptor beta chain stems from a study of beta chain features in type 1 diabetes. Study findings and constraints: Patients with Type 1 diabetes showed moderately but significantly shorter TCRB CDR3s in all four CD4+ subsets.

Investigators reverse transcribed all isolated RNA, so they sequenced expressed TCRB transcripts. This table comes from immunoSEQ multiplex PCR, and its TCRdb copy is limited to in-frame clones, with some not included. The table includes hundreds of thousands of clones, 15% detected once. Comments on this clone: What it binds is not known.

This CDR3 is 14 amino acids long. Germline CDR1 reads MNHEY; CDR2 reads SMNVEV (reference sequence). V lost 3 bases and J lost 1, with 8 bases in between. The source is a man aged 18 to 30 with type 1 diabetes. This sequence joins TRBV27 and TRBJ2-3; D unresolved. Specimen: naive CD4+ T cells from blood. CDR3 coding DNA: TGTGCCAGCAGTTTGACACTTGGCACAGATACGCAGTATTTT. Residues: CASSLTLGTDTQYF.